What follows are 19 T cell receptor beta chains derived from one specimen sequenced in a study of cytomegalovirus exposure and HLA in healthy donors. Use of 60 Vbeta and 13 Jbeta primers characterized the PCR. Here immunoSEQ multiplex PCR was the method, and the copy in TCRdb shows in-frame clones only, minus some. This table holds 200,000 to 250,000 clones, roughly 80% found once. The sample was PBMCs. The source of these receptors is a man aged 35-49 years in good health and CMV-seronegative.

Concerning this clone: The sample carries other DNA sequences with the same CDR3. The gene calls are TRBV5-1 and TRBJ2-5, with TRBD1 matching 8 bases. The CDR3 covers 13 residues. Germline assignment: CDR1 SGHRS and CDR2 YFSETQ. The junction had 5 bases not matched to a gene; V was cut back by 5 bases and J by 5 bases. The CDR3 DNA reads TGCGCCAGCAGTAGACAGGGGCAGGAGACCCAGTACTTC. Residues: CASSRQGQETQYF.

The chain has TRBV28 and TRBJ1-1; 8 bases align to TRBD1. CDR1 and CDR2 from the germline V gene are MDHEN and SYDVKM. Germline trimming cut 6 bases from V and 1 base from J; bases unmatched to any gene: 4. The CDR3 is 14 residues long. The CDR3 is CASSPGGQNTEAFF. CDR3 in DNA: TGTGCCAGCAGCCCAGGGGGCCAGAACACTGAAGCTTTCTTT.

This chain joins TRBV5-1 and TRBJ1-4; no reliable D call. Germline V CDR1 and CDR2: SGHRS, YFSETQ. Trimming left V 2 bases short and J 5 bases short, with 10 bases between. The CDR3 is 14 amino acids. CDR3 residues: CASSLGLQNEKLFF. CDR3 DNA sequence: TGCGCCAGCAGCTTAGGACTCCAAAATGAAAAACTGTTTTTT.

The V and J genes are TRBV29-1 and TRBJ1-5; D possibly corresponds to TRBD1 (5 bases). The CDR3 runs 13 residues. The germline V gene has CDR1 SQVTM and CDR2 ANQGSEA. Trimming took off 4 bases at V and 4 bases at J, with 11 bases between the two ends. The CDR3 reads CSVGPGPNQPQHF. The CDR3 region has the DNA TGCAGCGTTGGGCCAGGGCCGAATCAGCCCCAGCATTTT.

The V and J genes are TRBV11-2 and TRBJ1-2, with D perhaps matching TRBD1 (5 bases). The V gene lost 5 bases and the J gene lost 4 bases, with 20 bases spanning the gap. The germline V gene encodes CDR1 SGHAT and CDR2 FQNNGV. The CDR3 totals 16 residues. The CDR3 DNA sequence: TGTGCCAGCAGCCCAGTAGTAGGCAGGGAATCCTATGGCTACACCTTC. Encoded protein: CASSPVVGRESYGYTF.

The gene calls are TRBV30 and TRBJ2-2, with D perhaps matching TRBD1 (5 bases). This CDR3 contains 14 residues. Germline V lookup: CDR1 GTSNPN, CDR2 SVGIG (reference sequence). Trimming cost V 2 bases and J 1 base, with 8 bases left between them. The CDR3: CAWSFDRNTGELFF. Here the CDR3 DNA reads TGTGCCTGGAGTTTTGACAGGAACACCGGGGAGCTGTTTTTT.

The chain links TRBV5-4 to TRBJ1-1, with a weak D call TRBD1 (5 bases). The V and J ends lost 4 bases and 6 bases respectively, with 22 bases between them. Germline V lookup: CDR1 SGHNT, CDR2 YYREEE (reference sequence). The CDR3 extends over 16 amino acids. CDR3 sequence: CASSQFLGGKSSEAFF. The CDR3 region has the DNA TGTGCCAGCAGCCAATTCCTGGGGGGAAAGTCTTCTGAAGCTTTCTTT.

This chain uses TRBV7-2 with TRBJ2-7, with 12 bases matching TRBD2. V lost 5 bases to trimming and J lost 5 bases; unmatched junction nucleotides: 7. There are 15 residues in the CDR3. Looked up from germline, CDR1 is SGHTA and CDR2 is FQGNSA. The CDR3 here is CASSTATSGGNEQYF. DNA of the CDR3: TGTGCCAGCAGCACAGCGACTAGCGGGGGTAACGAGCAGTACTTC.

This chain links TRBV5-6 with TRBJ1-2, with a weak D call TRBD1 (6 bases). This CDR3 comprises 13 residues. Germline lookup yields CDR1 SGHDT and CDR2 YYEEEE. V was clipped by 4 bases and J by 6 bases, with 13 bases between them. The CDR3 DNA sequence: TGTGCCAGCAGCCAGGGGACGGTTGATGGCTACACCTTC. Amino acid sequence: CASSQGTVDGYTF. Full variable domain (outside the CDR3, taken from reference TRBV5-6 and TRBJ1-2): DAGVTQSPTHLIKTRGQQVTLRCSPKSGHDTVSWYQQALGQGPQFIFQYYEEEERQRGNFPDRFSGHQFPNYSSELNVNALLLGDSALYLCASSQGTVDGYTFGSGTRLTVV.

V is TRBV9 and J is TRBJ2-7, with 8 bases matching TRBD1. Germline V lookup: CDR1 SGDLS, CDR2 YYNGEE. V trimming: 3 bases; J trimming: 1 base; junction bases outside the gene matches: 3. The CDR3 is made up of 14 amino acids. CDR3 in DNA: TGTGCCAGCAGCGCCCGACAGGGGTCCTACGAGCAGTACTTC. Amino acids: CASSARQGSYEQYF.

The chain recombines TRBV18 with TRBJ1-2; D might be TRBD1 (6 bases). V was trimmed by 2 bases and J by 6 bases, leaving 7 bases between them. The CDR3 contains 12 residues. Germline CDR1 is KGHSH and CDR2 is LQKENI. CDR3 residues: CASSPKGDGYTF. The CDR3 DNA is TGTGCCAGCTCACCAAAGGGGGATGGCTACACCTTC. Together with reference TRBV18 and TRBJ1-2, the CDR3 gives the full variable domain: NAGVMQNPRHLVRRRGQEARLRCSPMKGHSHVYWYRQLPEEGLKFMVYLQKENIIDESGMPKERFSAEFPKEGPSILRIQQVVRGDSAAYFCASSPKGDGYTFGSGTRLTVV.

This rearrangement joins TRBV7-9 to TRBJ2-1; D is ambiguous. CDR1 and CDR2 (germline): SEHNR, FQNEAQ (reference sequence). V lost 4 bases to trimming and J lost 4 bases, with 14 bases between them. The CDR3 has 15 amino acids. This chain's CDR3 is CASSSPPSPYNEQFF. The DNA for the CDR3 is TGTGCCAGCAGCTCCCCTCCTAGTCCGTACAATGAGCAGTTCTTC.

The chain recombines TRBV28 with TRBJ2-7; D is unresolved. V dropped 8 bases and J dropped 4 bases, with 15 bases sitting between them. Germline lookup yields CDR1 MDHEN and CDR2 SYDVKM. The CDR3 spans 13 residues. CDR3 sequence reads: CASSLGAEYEQYF. DNA for the CDR3: TGTGCCAGCTCCCTTGGAGCAGAGTACGAGCAGTACTTC.

This chain uses TRBV29-1 with TRBJ2-1; D is possibly TRBD1 (6 bases). Trimming took off 1 base at V and 0 bases at J, with 7 bases between the two ends. Per the germline V gene, CDR1 is SQVTM and CDR2 is ANQGSEA. The CDR3 is 14 amino acids. CDR3 amino acids: CSVEGGGSYNEQFF. The CDR3, as DNA: TGCAGCGTTGAAGGAGGGGGCTCCTACAATGAGCAGTTCTTC.

CDR3 region: CAISGPGTGLGEQFF. In DNA, the CDR3 is TGTGCCATCAGTGGCCCCGGGACAGGACTAGGGGAGCAGTTCTTC. The rearrangement joins TRBV10-3 to TRBJ2-1, with D possibly matching TRBD1 (8 bases). With 4 bases removed from V and 10 bases from J, the gap between germline ends came to 20 bases. The CDR3 spans 15 residues. The V gene's germline CDR1 is ENHRY and CDR2 SYGVKD.

A few counts support this clone. The rearrangement uses TRBV5-8 and TRBJ2-2; 7 nucleotides line up with TRBD1. The CDR3 is 15 amino acids. Germline V gene lookup returns CDR1 SGHTS and CDR2 YDEGEE. Losses at the gene ends were 1 base for V and 7 bases for J; bases not matched to a gene: 7. CDR3 DNA sequence: TGTGCCAGCAGCTTGTCGGCAGGGGGACACGGGGAGCTGTTTTTT. Translation: CASSLSAGGHGELFF.

V and J are TRBV10-3 and TRBJ2-6; D gene ambiguous. CDR3 length: 14 amino acids. The germline CDR1 and CDR2 sequences are ENHRY and SYGVKD. The V gene lost 5 bases and the J gene lost 1 base, with 6 bases spanning the gap. This CDR3 is CAISPGSGANVLTF. The CDR3 DNA reads as TGTGCCATCAGTCCGGGTTCTGGGGCCAACGTCCTGACTTTC.

This sequence joins TRBV4-3 and TRBJ2-3; 12 bases map to TRBD2. With 4 bases clipped from V and 2 bases from J, the junction kept 7 bases outside the gene matches. The CDR3 is made up of 17 amino acids. Germline V CDR1 and CDR2: LGHNA, YSLEER. The chain's CDR3 is CASSRSGLAGYTDTQYF. The CDR3, as DNA: TGCGCCAGCAGCCGTTCCGGACTAGCGGGGTACACAGATACGCAGTATTTT.

The chain uses TRBV7-6 and TRBJ2-1; D unclear. The CDR3 has 12 residues. CDR1 is SGHVS, CDR2 FNYEAQ, per germline. V was shortened by 2 bases and J by 8 bases, with 7 bases between the two germline ends. For the CDR3, the DNA is TGTGCCAGCAGCTTAACCGCAGATGAGCAGTTCTTC. It translates to CASSLTADEQFF.